The entry below describes one TCR beta chain. What it binds is unknown. The germline V gene has CDR1 SGHNT and CDR2 YENEEA. The CDR3 is made up of 15 amino acids. This record belongs to a study of CXCR3-negative and CXCR3-positive naive CD8 T cells. Findings and limits, study-wide: TRB CDR3s of CXCR3-positive naive cells were more hydrophobic than those of CXCR3-negative naive cells. Naive CXCR3-positive and CXCR3-negative cells shared TRBV-TRBJ usage; memory cells diverged.

Preparation of TRB cDNA libraries relied on 5' RACE carrying UMI labels. TCRdb reprocessed the 5' RACE reads, keeping one entry per CDR3 protein, no DNA. The sample table includes around 140,000 distinct CDR3 sequences. Material for sequencing was naive CXCR3+ CD8+ T cells from blood. The subset is: CD45RO-CCR7+CD27+CD95- naive CD8+ T cells expressing CXCR3 (TNR3+). The V call is TRBV11-3, the J call TRBJ2-3; TCRdb gives TRBD1 as the D gene, but with no DNA this cannot be confirmed. The TCR comes from a human donor in good health. Some clones in this sample may be carry-over from other donors' samples. The CDR3 spells CASSRKQDNTDTQYF.